This TCR beta chain was documented in a study of blood T cell repertoires in COVID-19. The overall study: COVID-19 samples collected from the United States, Italy and Spain covered acute and convalescent phases. T cells, B-cell-depleted T cells, or PBMCs supplied cDNA or gDNA.

V trimming: 7 bases; J trimming: 5 bases; junction bases outside the gene matches: 11. Germline V gene data show CDR1 as SGHRS and CDR2 as YFSETQ. The CDR3 is 14 amino acids. Source study methods: Nucleated cell number was recorded as an estimate derived from reference gene primer amplification. Clones were sequenced by immunoSEQ multiplex PCR, and TCRdb holds only the in-frame ones, with some missing. D and trimming come from the DNA, and the V and J calls and clone size come from that table. The data hold 180,000 or so clones, with approximately 85% observed a single time. The TCR sequence derives from a man in his fifties or sixties with acute or convalescent COVID-19. Sequencing was done on a sample of peripheral blood. The chain combines TRBV5-1 with TRBJ2-5; 7 bases map to TRBD1. Here the CDR3 reads CASCPQGVEETQYF. The CDR3 nucleotides are TGCGCCAGCTGCCCCCAGGGGGTTGAGGAGACCCAGTACTTC.